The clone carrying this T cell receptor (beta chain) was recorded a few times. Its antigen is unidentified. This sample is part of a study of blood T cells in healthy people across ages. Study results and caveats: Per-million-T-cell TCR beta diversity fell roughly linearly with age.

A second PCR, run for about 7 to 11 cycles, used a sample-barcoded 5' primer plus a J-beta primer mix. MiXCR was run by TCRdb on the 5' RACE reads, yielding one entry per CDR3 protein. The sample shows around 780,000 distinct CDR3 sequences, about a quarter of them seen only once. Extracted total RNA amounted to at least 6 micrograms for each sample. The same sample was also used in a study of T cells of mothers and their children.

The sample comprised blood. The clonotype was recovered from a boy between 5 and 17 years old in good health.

The CDR3 nucleotides read TGTGCCAGCAGCGGCCTCCAGGGAGATCAGCCCCAGCATTTT. It yields the protein CASSGLQGDQPQHF. The chain joins TRBV7-9 to TRBJ1-5; D is possibly TRBD1 (5 bases). Between the trimmed V and J ends, which lost 5 bases and 5 bases, there was a span of 13 bases. From germline, CDR1 is SEHNR and CDR2 FQNEAQ (reference sequence). The CDR3 totals 14 residues.